This T cell receptor (beta chain) stems from a study of identical twins' blood T cells. This clonotype was counted only a few times. In the authors' workflow: Each library had roughly 2 to 3.6 million CDR3 reads and about 100,000 to nearly 500,000 clonotypes. TCRdb ran MiXCR on the 5' RACE reads and lists one entry per CDR3 protein. The V and J calls were determined by TCRdb, not by the authors. The data hold 300,000 to 400,000 distinct CDR3 sequences, with under 30% observed a single time. This CDR3 is built from 17 residues. Germline lookup yields CDR1 MNHEY and CDR2 SMNVEV (reference sequence). The ends were cut back, 7 bases at V and 4 bases at J, with 22 bases in the middle.

V gene TRBV27 combines with J gene TRBJ2-2; D not certain. The sequence derives from a woman between 18 and 55 years old in good health. The sample consisted of PBMCs. The CDR3 nucleotides read TGTGCCAGCACTAAATCAGATATGGGTTTAGGCACCGGGGAGCTGTTTTTT. The encoded protein is CASTKSDMGLGTGELFF.